This T cell receptor (beta chain) was obtained from a study of cytomegalovirus exposure and HLA in healthy donors. Whole-study context: Genotyping showed approximately 81% of some 400 donors falling in the Caucasian-associated ancestry cluster.

PCR was performed using 60 Vbeta and 13 Jbeta primers. Here immunoSEQ multiplex PCR was the method, and the copy in TCRdb shows in-frame clones only, minus some. The table lists some 65,000 clones, 68% of them singletons. Worth noting for this clone: Its matching antigen is unknown.

Germline V gene lookup returns CDR1 MNHEY and CDR2 SMNVEV (reference sequence). The CDR3 sequence is 16 residues long. V was cut by 5 bases and J by 0 bases, with 11 bases left in between. Regarding the study as a whole: Diagnosis of cytomegalovirus status made by the classifier reportedly showed high specificity and sensitivity. Specificity of three CMV-associated chains for CMV antigens was verified in vitro. Across donors, sequencing depth was assumed by presence/absence analyses to be roughly uniform.

The rearrangement joins TRBV27 to TRBJ2-6; D is possibly TRBD2 (6 bases). The source of this sequence is a woman aged 25-40 years in good health and CMV-seronegative. Sample: PBMCs. CDR3 loop: CASSGRYSSGANVLTF. CDR3 DNA sequence: TGTGCCAGCAGTGGGAGGTACAGCTCTGGGGCCAACGTCCTGACTTTC. Looking up the rest from reference TRBV27 and TRBJ2-6 gives the full variable domain: EAQVTQNPRYLITVTGKKLTVTCSQNMNHEYMSWYRQDPGLGLRQIYYSMNVEVTDKGDVPEGYKVSRKEKRNFPLILESPSPNQTSLYFCASSGRYSSGANVLTFGAGSRLTVL.